A selection of T cell receptor beta chains follows, all from one sample in a study of cytomegalovirus exposure and HLA in healthy donors. Repertoires were generated with immunoSEQ multiplex PCR, while TCRdb's copy carries only in-frame clones and drops some. The table shows 150,000 to 170,000 clones, with roughly four fifths occurring only once. Sequencing was carried out using PBMCs. These receptors all come from a man between 18 and 35 years old in good health and CMV-seronegative. Each CDR3 is given with its conserved first and last residue. D genes are given only for firm matches. Rows may omit the clone size; those that give it use once, few, many or a size class.

v_gene	abundance	j_gene	d_gene	CDR3nt	CDR3aa
TRBV27	-	TRBJ2-7	TRBD2	TGTGCCAGCAGTTTAATAGCGGGAGAGTCCTACGAGCAGTACTTC	CASSLIAGESYEQYF
TRBV27	-	TRBJ2-7	TRBD2	TGTGCCAGCAGCTACCCTCGGGAGAGCGGGAGGGTTGAGCAGTACTTC	CASSYPRESGRVEQYF
TRBV27	-	TRBJ2-7	-	TGTGCCAGCAGTTCGTCTGCGGAGTCCTACGAGCAGTACTTC	CASSSSAESYEQYF
TRBV4-1	-	TRBJ2-1	TRBD2	TGCGCCAGCAGCCATCCTAGCGGGAGGGCCCGCAATGAGCAGTTCTTC	CASSHPSGRARNEQFF
TRBV7-2	few	TRBJ2-3	TRBD2	TGTGCCAGCAGCCCTGTAGCGGGAGTGAAGGATACGCAGTATTTT	CASSPVAGVKDTQYF
TRBV5-1	-	TRBJ1-5	TRBD1	TGCGCCAGCAGCGTTGGGACAGGGGGTTATAGCAATCAGCCCCAGCATTTT	CASSVGTGGYSNQPQHF
TRBV19	-	TRBJ1-1	TRBD1	TGTGCCAGTAGCACGGACAGGGCGGGAGAAGCTTTCTTT	CASSTDRAGEAFF
TRBV27	-	TRBJ2-1	TRBD2	TGTGCCAGCAGTTTAGCCCCCGGGCTAGCGGGATTGGGCAATGAGCAGTTCTTC	CASSLAPGLAGLGNEQFF
TRBV10-3	-	TRBJ2-1	-	TGTGCCATCAGCGGCATGAGTCAAACTTCTGACACCACAAACTACAATGAGCAGTTCTTC	CAISGMSQTSDTTNYNEQFF
TRBV5-4	-	TRBJ1-3	-	TGTGCCAGCAGCTTACCCTCGGAGGGGCTGGGCACCATATATTTT	CASSLPSEGLGTIYF
TRBV23-1	-	TRBJ1-2	TRBD1	TGCGCCAGCAGTCATCCCCCCAGGGACAGGGTTAACTATGGCTACACCTTC	CASSHPPRDRVNYGYTF
TRBV19	-	TRBJ2-1	-	TGTGCCAGTAGTATGACGGAAGGAGCGCAGTTCTTC	CASSMTEGAQFF
TRBV10-1	-	TRBJ2-1	TRBD2	TGCGCCAGCAGTGGCGATCCGGGACTAGCGGGAGGACCTTATGGGGAGCAGTTCTTC	CASSGDPGLAGGPYGEQFF
TRBV14	-	TRBJ1-1	-	TGTGCCAGCAGCCAAGATCTCCGTACTGAAGCTTTCTTT	CASSQDLRTEAFF
TRBV9	once	TRBJ2-7	-	TGTGCCAGCAGCGAATCCGGCGGGTCGCAGTACTTC	CASSESGGSQYF
TRBV6-1	once	TRBJ2-4	TRBD2	TGTGCCGGCGGGGGGGAAAACATTCAGTACTTC	CAGGGENIQYF
TRBV2	-	TRBJ2-7	-	TGTGCCAGCTCTTTTGGAGGGGTCGAGCAGTACTTC	CASSFGGVEQYF
TRBV7-2	-	TRBJ1-5	TRBD1	TGTGCCAGCAGCTTGGCGTTGACAGGGAATCAGCCCCAGCATTTT	CASSLALTGNQPQHF
TRBV29-1	-	TRBJ2-1	-	TGCAGCGTTGAATTACCCGTTAGTGAGCAGTTCTTC	CSVELPVSEQFF
TRBV2	-	TRBJ1-5	-	TGTGCCAGCAGTGAAGGCGCGGGCAGCGTGGGGCCCCAGCATTTT	CASSEGAGSVGPQHF
TRBV2	-	TRBJ2-2	-	TGTGCCAGCAGAGACAGGTCCGGCACCGGGGAGCTGTTTTTT	CASRDRSGTGELFF
TRBV19	-	TRBJ1-1	-	TGTGCCAGTAGTATAGATAGACCCAGGGGACGGGCGATGAACACTGAAGCTTTCTTT	CASSIDRPRGRAMNTEAFF
TRBV4-3	-	TRBJ2-7	TRBD2	TGCGCCAGCAGCCAAGGGACTAGCGGGTTTTACGAGCAGTACTTC	CASSQGTSGFYEQYF
TRBV27	few	TRBJ1-2	-	TGTGCCACCAGGGTAGGAGATCCGCCCCATGGCTACACCTTC	CATRVGDPPHGYTF
TRBV5-1	-	TRBJ1-5	TRBD1	TGCGCCAGCACCCTGACAGGGGAGGGCAATCAGCCCCAGCATTTT	CASTLTGEGNQPQHF
TRBV15	-	TRBJ2-6	-	TGTGCCACCAGCAGAGTCAGGCCCGGGGCCAACGTCCTGACTTTC	CATSRVRPGANVLTF
TRBV25-1	-	TRBJ1-2	-	TGTGCCAGCAGTGTGGACAGCTATGGCTACACCTTC	CASSVDSYGYTF
TRBV4-3	-	TRBJ1-4	TRBD1	TGCGCCAGCAGCCAAGATTTAGAGGGGGCAGGTGGTGAAAAACTGTTTTTT	CASSQDLEGAGGEKLFF
TRBV4-1	few	TRBJ2-7	-	TGCGCCAGCAGCCAAGATCAGGGGCCCTCCTACGAGCAGTACTTC	CASSQDQGPSYEQYF
TRBV2	-	TRBJ2-1	TRBD2	TGTGCCAGCAGGGGGACTAGCGGGAATAAGTTCTTC	CASRGTSGNKFF
TRBV23-1	-	TRBJ2-6	-	TGCGCCAGCAGTCCCAGCAGGGCTACTTCTGGGGCCAACGTCCTGACTTTC	CASSPSRATSGANVLTF
TRBV14	-	TRBJ2-7	-	TGTGCCAGCAGCCAAGTTCTTCTGGGGACTCCTCCGGGCGAGCAGTACTTC	CASSQVLLGTPPGEQYF
TRBV19	-	TRBJ2-2	-	TGTGCCACCAAAGGCCCTTCTAGAATCTGGAACACCGGGGAGCTGTTTTTT	CATKGPSRIWNTGELFF
TRBV27	-	TRBJ2-1	TRBD2	TGTGCCAGCAGTTCCCCCGGGGGGGGCGATCCCAATGAGCAGTTCTTC	CASSSPGGGDPNEQFF
TRBV6-4	once	TRBJ2-2	-	TGTGCCAGCAGTGACGGGGGCGAGGCCGGGGAGCTGTTTTTT	CASSDGGEAGELFF
TRBV28	-	TRBJ2-7	-	TGTGCCAGCAGTCCGTCTTCGCGAGGCTACGAGCAGTACTTC	CASSPSSRGYEQYF
TRBV6-1	-	TRBJ1-5	TRBD1	TGTGCCAGCAGTGGACAGGGCCTCAATCAGCCCCAGCATTTT	CASSGQGLNQPQHF
TRBV19	-	TRBJ1-5	TRBD1	TGTGCCAGTCAGGACAGGGGGAATCAGCCCCAGCATTTT	CASQDRGNQPQHF
TRBV9	-	TRBJ1-1	-	TGTGCCAGCAGCGAAAGCACCGGGGGCACTGAAGCTTTCTTT	CASSESTGGTEAFF
TRBV6-5	-	TRBJ1-2	TRBD1	TGTGCCAGCAGTTACTCTGTTTCAGGGGGCTATGGCTACACCTTC	CASSYSVSGGYGYTF
TRBV5-5	-	TRBJ2-7	-	TGTGCCAGCAGCCAATCCTACAGGTTTTCCTACGAGCAGTACTTC	CASSQSYRFSYEQYF
TRBV6-6	-	TRBJ2-5	-	TGTGCCAGCAGTTACCCCCGACTGGAGACCCAGTACTTC	CASSYPRLETQYF
TRBV28	-	TRBJ1-5	-	TGTGCCAGCCGGGCAGGGTGGAATCAGCCCCAGCATTTT	CASRAGWNQPQHF
TRBV27	-	TRBJ2-7	TRBD2	TGTGCCAGCAGGCCCCAGGAAGCGGGAGATTTTGAGCAGTACTTC	CASRPQEAGDFEQYF
TRBV5-1	-	TRBJ1-2	TRBD1	TGCGCCAGCAGCTTGGAGGGACAGGGTGGCTACACCTTC	CASSLEGQGGYTF
TRBV11-2	-	TRBJ2-7	-	TGTGCCAGCAGCTTCACGAGTGTCGGGGAGCAGTACTTC	CASSFTSVGEQYF
TRBV10-1	-	TRBJ2-2	-	TGCGCCAGCAGTGACCCCGCGGGAAACACCGGGGAGCTGTTTTTT	CASSDPAGNTGELFF
TRBV6-4	-	TRBJ2-1	TRBD2	TGTGCCAGCAGTGATCCTGGCGGGAGTAATGAGCAGTTCTTC	CASSDPGGSNEQFF
TRBV18	-	TRBJ1-4	TRBD1	TGTGCCAGCTCACCACTTGAGGGGGCAGGTGAAAAACTGTTTTTT	CASSPLEGAGEKLFF
TRBV7-2	-	TRBJ2-1	-	TGTGCCAGCAGCTTAAACTACCTACGCAATGAGCAGTTCTTC	CASSLNYLRNEQFF
TRBV13	-	TRBJ2-3	-	TGTGCCAGCAGCTTCGGGACTCGCACAGATACGCAGTATTTT	CASSFGTRTDTQYF
TRBV7-8	-	TRBJ2-2	TRBD2	TGTGCCAGCAGCCCGTCTAGCGGGAGGTTAACCGGGGAGCTGTTTTTT	CASSPSSGRLTGELFF
TRBV27	-	TRBJ1-6	-	TGTGCCAGCAGTTTTACAGGGAATTCACCCCTCCACTTT	CASSFTGNSPLHF
TRBV29-1	-	TRBJ2-7	TRBD2	TGCAGCGTTGCGCGACTAGCGGTGGACGAGCAGTACTTC	CSVARLAVDEQYF
TRBV19	-	TRBJ1-4	-	TGTGCCAGTAGTATAAAGGGCCGGGCAGCGGGAGAAAAACTGTTTTTT	CASSIKGRAAGEKLFF
TRBV19	few	TRBJ2-3	-	TGTGCCAGTAGCCTCCTAATCACAGATACGCAGTATTTT	CASSLLITDTQYF
TRBV7-2	-	TRBJ2-7	-	TGTGCCAGCAGCCTTGGTTGGGGGGACTACGAGCAGTACTTC	CASSLGWGDYEQYF
TRBV5-1	-	TRBJ2-7	-	TGCGCCAGCAGCTCCTCTCTCTTCGGCGCCAGGGCCGAGCAGTACTTC	CASSSSLFGARAEQYF
TRBV28	-	TRBJ2-7	TRBD1	TGTGCCAGCAACAGACAGGGATCTTCCTACGAGCAGTACTTC	CASNRQGSSYEQYF
TRBV5-1	-	TRBJ2-7	TRBD1	TGCGCCAGCAGTGGGACAGGGGGCTCCTACGAGCAGTACTTC	CASSGTGGSYEQYF